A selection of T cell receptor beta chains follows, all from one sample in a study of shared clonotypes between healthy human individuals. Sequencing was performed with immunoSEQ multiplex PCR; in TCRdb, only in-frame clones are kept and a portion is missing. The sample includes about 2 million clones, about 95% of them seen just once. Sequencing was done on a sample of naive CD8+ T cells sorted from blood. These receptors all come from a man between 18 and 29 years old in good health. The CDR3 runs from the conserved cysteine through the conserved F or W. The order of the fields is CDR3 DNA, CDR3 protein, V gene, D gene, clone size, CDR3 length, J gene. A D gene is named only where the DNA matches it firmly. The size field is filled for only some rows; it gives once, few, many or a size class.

CDR3nt: TGTGCCAGCAGCCCAGGAGCGGGGGGATTTGACAATGAGCAGTTCTTC; CDR3aa: CASSPGAGGFDNEQFF; v_gene: TRBV9; d_gene: TRBD2; abundance: .; len: 16; j_gene: TRBJ2-1
CDR3nt: TGTGCTAGCAGCTTAATAATCCAGGGGAAGGGAGACACTGAAGCTTTCTTT; CDR3aa: CASSLIIQGKGDTEAFF; v_gene: TRBV7-7; d_gene: .; abundance: .; len: 17; j_gene: TRBJ1-1
CDR3nt: TGTGCCAGCAGTTACCTCCCCCAGGGTAGGGGAGATACGCAGTATTTT; CDR3aa: CASSYLPQGRGDTQYF; v_gene: TRBV6-5; d_gene: .; abundance: .; len: 16; j_gene: TRBJ2-3
CDR3nt: TGTGCCAGCAGTGATCTTGGTTTCGAGCAGTACTTC; CDR3aa: CASSDLGFEQYF; v_gene: TRBV6-1; d_gene: .; abundance: .; len: 12; j_gene: TRBJ2-7
CDR3nt: TGTGCCAGCAGTTACCAGACAGGATCCTCCTACGAGCAGTACTTC; CDR3aa: CASSYQTGSSYEQYF; v_gene: TRBV6-5; d_gene: .; abundance: once; len: 15; j_gene: TRBJ2-7
CDR3nt: TGTGCCAGCAGTGATCAGGGGACTATCCAAGAGACCCAGTACTTC; CDR3aa: CASSDQGTIQETQYF; v_gene: TRBV25-1; d_gene: .; abundance: .; len: 15; j_gene: TRBJ2-5
CDR3nt: TGTGCCAGCAGCTTTACTAGCGGGGGGGCATCCTACAATGAGCAGTTCTTC; CDR3aa: CASSFTSGGASYNEQFF; v_gene: TRBV5-6; d_gene: TRBD2; abundance: .; len: 17; j_gene: TRBJ2-1
CDR3nt: TGTGCCAGCAGCCCCAGGTTGGTAGGAACCCATACGCAGTATTTT; CDR3aa: CASSPRLVGTHTQYF; v_gene: TRBV11-3; d_gene: .; abundance: once; len: 15; j_gene: TRBJ2-3
CDR3nt: TGTGCCAGCAGCTTGGGCGGGATAGACAGGGGTGGCCACTTT; CDR3aa: CASSLGGIDRGGHF; v_gene: TRBV5-5; d_gene: TRBD1; abundance: .; len: 14; j_gene: TRBJ1-6
CDR3nt: TGTGCCAGCAGTTTATCGCCAGGGCCCTTAGAGTATGGCTACACCTTC; CDR3aa: CASSLSPGPLEYGYTF; v_gene: TRBV27; d_gene: .; abundance: once; len: 16; j_gene: TRBJ1-2
CDR3nt: TGTGCCAGCAGTTACGGTCAGGGTTACACTGAAGCTTTCTTT; CDR3aa: CASSYGQGYTEAFF; v_gene: TRBV6-5; d_gene: .; abundance: .; len: 14; j_gene: TRBJ1-1
CDR3nt: TGTGCCAGCAGCGCCTCGGGGGGGCTGAACACTGAAGCTTTCTTT; CDR3aa: CASSASGGLNTEAFF; v_gene: TRBV9; d_gene: .; abundance: .; len: 15; j_gene: TRBJ1-1
CDR3nt: TGTGCCAGCAGCTTCGATAGCGGGCGCCCCACAGATACGCAGTATTTT; CDR3aa: CASSFDSGRPTDTQYF; v_gene: TRBV5-4; d_gene: TRBD2; abundance: .; len: 16; j_gene: TRBJ2-3
CDR3nt: TGTGCCAGCAGCTTGACGACCTTCTACGAGCAGTACTTC; CDR3aa: CASSLTTFYEQYF; v_gene: TRBV5-6; d_gene: .; abundance: .; len: 13; j_gene: TRBJ2-7
CDR3nt: TGTGCCAGCAGTGTGGGTGCAGGTACGGAGACAGATACGCAGTATTTT; CDR3aa: CASSVGAGTETDTQYF; v_gene: TRBV2; d_gene: .; abundance: .; len: 16; j_gene: TRBJ2-3
CDR3nt: TGTGCCAGCAGTTTATGGACAGGGAAGATGGATTCACCCCTCCACTTT; CDR3aa: CASSLWTGKMDSPLHF; v_gene: TRBV28; d_gene: TRBD1; abundance: .; len: 16; j_gene: TRBJ1-6
CDR3nt: TGTGCCAGCAGCTTGGCCGATGGACACCTTTCCTACGAGCAGTACTTC; CDR3aa: CASSLADGHLSYEQYF; v_gene: TRBV5-4; d_gene: .; abundance: .; len: 16; j_gene: TRBJ2-7
CDR3nt: TGCGCCAGCAGCCAAGATTGGGCCGTGGCCTATAATTCACCCCTCCACTTT; CDR3aa: CASSQDWAVAYNSPLHF; v_gene: TRBV4-3; d_gene: .; abundance: .; len: 17; j_gene: TRBJ1-6
CDR3nt: TGTGCCAGCAGCTTCTGGGCAGGGGGTAAGAGTGGATCACCCCTCCACTTT; CDR3aa: CASSFWAGGKSGSPLHF; v_gene: TRBV7-9; d_gene: TRBD1; abundance: .; len: 17; j_gene: TRBJ1-6
CDR3nt: TGTGCCAGCAGGAGTGGGGGGTCAGACGACTACAATGAGCAGTTCTTC; CDR3aa: CASRSGGSDDYNEQFF; v_gene: TRBV27; d_gene: .; abundance: .; len: 16; j_gene: TRBJ2-1
CDR3nt: TGTGCCAGCAGTTTTACGGGGACAGGGCACGAGCAGTACTTC; CDR3aa: CASSFTGTGHEQYF; v_gene: TRBV28; d_gene: TRBD1; abundance: .; len: 14; j_gene: TRBJ2-7
CDR3nt: TGTGCCAGCAGCGACAGTGCCGTTTCACCCCTCCACTTT; CDR3aa: CASSDSAVSPLHF; v_gene: TRBV9; d_gene: .; abundance: .; len: 13; j_gene: TRBJ1-6